The present entry profiles one TCR beta chain with its context. Its specific antigen is unknown. Base qualities are missing; no much larger clone stands one base away. These data originate in a study of blood T cells in healthy people across ages (dated by TCRdb to between 2015 and 2017). General notes on the study: In model experiments, roughly one uniquely barcoded TCR beta cDNA molecule per two T cells was captured by template switching. Age-related changes in TCR beta repertoire diversity were measured in the study by deep sequencing normalized with unique cDNA molecular identifiers. The donors were split into four age groups: young (average roughly 15 years), middle-aged (roughly 40), aged (roughly 68) and long-lived (roughly 80). To avoid experimental bias, donors of different ages were distributed randomly across sequencing lanes. For two donors (one aged 18 to 30 and one aged 80 or older), the study analyzed two additional independent replicas of 1 million unique cDNA reads from the same blood draw. General findings and caveats noted by the study authors: Because profiling used bulk unsorted PBMCs, naive and antigen-experienced compartments could not be compared conclusively. Total diversity estimates from one million sequenced T cells were considered lower bounds and underestimates. Compared with the aged group, the long-lived group had more naive CD4+ T cells, fewer expanded clones and increased TCR diversity, suggesting age selection. Observed TCR beta diversity per million T cells fell roughly linearly with age, and a significant reduction was already apparent by age roughly 40. The CMV infection status of donors was not known, potentially confounding age-related changes in expanded clonotypes. A strong correlation was found between observed TCR beta diversity and the percentage of naive T cells measured by flow cytometry.

From the germline V gene (reference sequence), CDR1 is MNHEY and CDR2 is SMNVEV. Ends trimmed: V by 5 bases, J by 4 bases; bases unmatched to a gene: 8. From cysteine to phenylalanine, the CDR3 is 16 amino acids long. Just CDR3 DNA is preserved here, 48 bases in frame from base 1. Library preparation used 5' RACE. Instrument on record: Illumina HiSeq 2500. The second PCR ran for roughly 7 to 11 cycles and used a J-beta primer mix along with a sample-barcoded 5' primer. A template-switch 5' adaptor carrying 12 random nucleotides introduced a unique molecular identifier onto each TCR beta cDNA molecule. Each sample yielded at least 3 million CDR3-containing paired-end reads. All of the RNA was converted into first-strand cDNA using the Mint cDNA synthesis kit, with a TRBC-specific oligonucleotide serving as the primer. All cDNA was treated with uracil-DNA glycosylase and then went through a first 18-cycle PCR with the universal primers M1SS and BC2_uni_R. The published analysis was carried out like this. Normalization of each sample was performed by random selection of 1 million high-quality reads, each carrying a distinct molecular identifier. Reads sharing molecular identifiers were discarded rather than binned into consensus sequences. MiTCR, set to a Q25 quality threshold and the strictest error-elimination algorithm, was used for CDR3 identification, clonotype clustering and error correction. Lower-bound total TCR beta diversity was estimated with a nonparametric unseen species model using Euler transformation. TCRdb trimmed public reads at Q25 via fastp, called clones via MiXCR and kept in-frame beta chains. Records with the same CDR3 protein are collapsed into one entry carrying the most frequent genes and DNA. The V and J calls and clone size are TCRdb's, not the authors'. The sample table lists around 1.7 million distinct CDR3 sequences, over 25% of them with a count of one. 7.7% of the sample rests with the top ten.

The roughly 37 donors, aged 6 to 90 years, were systemically healthy Caucasian individuals from Russia. About 10 milliliters of peripheral blood were collected from each donor into EDTA-treated Vacutainer tubes. Ficoll-Paque density-gradient centrifugation was used to isolate PBMCs, with at least 6.5 million per sample. Total RNA was extracted from PBMCs with Trizol reagent, with at least 5 micrograms obtained per sample. For every donor, an aliquot of PBMCs went through flow cytometry to measure the percentages of naive CD45RAhigh/CD27high T cells. The sample taken for sequencing was blood. The chain is assembled from TRBV27 and TRBJ2-6; 7 central bases correspond to TRBD1. The receptor comes from a woman aged 25-40 years in good health. The CDR3 protein is CASSDRTGRGANVLTF. The DNA sequence reads TGTGCCAGCAGTGACCGGACAGGTCGGGGGGCCAACGTCCTGACTTTC.